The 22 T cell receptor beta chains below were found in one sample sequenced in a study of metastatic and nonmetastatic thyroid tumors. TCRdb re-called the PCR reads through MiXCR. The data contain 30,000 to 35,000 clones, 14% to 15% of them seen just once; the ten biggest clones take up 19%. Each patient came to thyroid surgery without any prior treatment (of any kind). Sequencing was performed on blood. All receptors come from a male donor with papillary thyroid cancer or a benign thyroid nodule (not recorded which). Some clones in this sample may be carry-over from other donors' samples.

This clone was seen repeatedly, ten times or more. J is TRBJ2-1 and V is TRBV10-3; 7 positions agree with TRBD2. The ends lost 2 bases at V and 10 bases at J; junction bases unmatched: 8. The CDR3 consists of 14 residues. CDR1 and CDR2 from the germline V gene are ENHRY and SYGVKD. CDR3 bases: TGTGCCATCAGTGAGGGGAGGGACCCGGCCGAGCAGTTCTTC. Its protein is CAISEGRDPAEQFF.

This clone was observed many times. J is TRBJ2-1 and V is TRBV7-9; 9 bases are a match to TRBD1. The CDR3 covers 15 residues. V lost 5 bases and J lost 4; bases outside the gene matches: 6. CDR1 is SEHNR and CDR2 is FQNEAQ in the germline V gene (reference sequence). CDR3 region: CASSPGGTGYNEQFF. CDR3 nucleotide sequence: TGTGCCAGCAGCCCAGGAGGGACAGGGTACAATGAGCAGTTCTTC.

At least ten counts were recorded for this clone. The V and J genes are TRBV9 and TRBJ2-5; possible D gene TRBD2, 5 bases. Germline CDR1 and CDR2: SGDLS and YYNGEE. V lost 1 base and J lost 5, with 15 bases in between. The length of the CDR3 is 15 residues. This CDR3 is CASSVNAGESETQYF. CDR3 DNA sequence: TGTGCCAGCAGCGTAAATGCCGGGGAGAGTGAGACCCAGTACTTC. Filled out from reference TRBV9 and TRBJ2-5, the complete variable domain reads DSGVTQTPKHLITATGQRVTLRCSPRSGDLSVYWYQQSLDQGLQFLIQYYNGEERAKGNILERFSAQQFPDLHSELNLSSLELGDSALYFCASSVNAGESETQYFGPGTRLLVL.

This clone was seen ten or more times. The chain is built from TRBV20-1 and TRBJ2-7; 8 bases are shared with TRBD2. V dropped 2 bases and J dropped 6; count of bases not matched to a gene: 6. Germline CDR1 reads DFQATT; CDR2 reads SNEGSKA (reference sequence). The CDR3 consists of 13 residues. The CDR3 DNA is TGCAGTGCTAGATCTAGCGGGCGGGTCGAGCAGTACTTC. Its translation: CSARSSGRVEQYF.

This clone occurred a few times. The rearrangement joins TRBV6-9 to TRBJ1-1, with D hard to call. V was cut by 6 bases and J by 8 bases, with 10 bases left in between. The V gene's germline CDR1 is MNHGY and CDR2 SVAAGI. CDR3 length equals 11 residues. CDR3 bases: TGTGCCAGCAGAATAACAGAAGAAGCTTTCTTT. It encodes CASRITEEAFF.

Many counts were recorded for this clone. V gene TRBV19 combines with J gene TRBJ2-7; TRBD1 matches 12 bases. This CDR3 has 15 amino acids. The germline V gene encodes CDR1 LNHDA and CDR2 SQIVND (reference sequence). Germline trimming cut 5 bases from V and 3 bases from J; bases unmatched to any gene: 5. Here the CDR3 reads CASSEGQGAGYEQYF. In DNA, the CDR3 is TGTGCCAGTAGTGAGGGACAGGGGGCCGGCTACGAGCAGTACTTC. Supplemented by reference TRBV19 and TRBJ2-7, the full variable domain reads DGGITQSPKYLFRKEGQNVTLSCEQNLNHDAMYWYRQDPGQGLRLIYYSQIVNDFQKGDIAEGYSVSREKKESFPLTVTSAQKNPTAFYLCASSEGQGAGYEQYFGPGTRLTVT.

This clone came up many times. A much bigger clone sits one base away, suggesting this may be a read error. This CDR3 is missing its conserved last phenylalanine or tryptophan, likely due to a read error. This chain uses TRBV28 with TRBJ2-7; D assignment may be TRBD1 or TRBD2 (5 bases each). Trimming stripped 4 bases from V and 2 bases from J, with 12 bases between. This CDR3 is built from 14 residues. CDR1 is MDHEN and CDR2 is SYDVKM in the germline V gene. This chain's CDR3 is CASSSPMGAYEQYL. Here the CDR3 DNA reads TGTGCCAGCAGTTCCCCCATGGGGGCCTACGAGCAGTACCTC.

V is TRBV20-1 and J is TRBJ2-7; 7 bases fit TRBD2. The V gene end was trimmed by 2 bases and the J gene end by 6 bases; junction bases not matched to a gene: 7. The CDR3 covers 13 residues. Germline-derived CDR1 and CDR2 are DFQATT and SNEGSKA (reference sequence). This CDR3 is CSARLGTIGEQYF. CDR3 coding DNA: TGCAGTGCTAGACTCGGGACTATTGGCGAGCAGTACTTC.

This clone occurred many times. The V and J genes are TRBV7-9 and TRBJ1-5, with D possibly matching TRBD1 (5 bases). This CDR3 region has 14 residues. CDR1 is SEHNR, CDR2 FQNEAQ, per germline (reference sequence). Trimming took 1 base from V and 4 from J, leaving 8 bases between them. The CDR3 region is CASSLGGRNQPQHF. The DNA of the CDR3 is TGTGCCAGCAGCTTAGGGGGACGTAATCAGCCCCAGCATTTT.

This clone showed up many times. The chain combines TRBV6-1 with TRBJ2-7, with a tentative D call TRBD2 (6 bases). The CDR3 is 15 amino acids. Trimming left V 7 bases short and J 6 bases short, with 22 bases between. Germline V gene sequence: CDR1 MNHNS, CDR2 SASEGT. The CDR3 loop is CASTAQRAEKGEQYF. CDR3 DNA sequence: TGTGCCAGCACAGCGCAGCGGGCAGAAAAAGGCGAGCAGTACTTC.

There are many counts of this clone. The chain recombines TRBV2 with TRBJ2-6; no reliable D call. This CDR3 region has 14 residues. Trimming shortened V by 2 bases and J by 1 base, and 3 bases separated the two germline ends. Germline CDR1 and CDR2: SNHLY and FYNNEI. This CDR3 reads CASSELSGANVLTF. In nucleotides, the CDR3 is TGTGCCAGCAGTGAACTGTCTGGGGCCAACGTCCTGACTTTC.

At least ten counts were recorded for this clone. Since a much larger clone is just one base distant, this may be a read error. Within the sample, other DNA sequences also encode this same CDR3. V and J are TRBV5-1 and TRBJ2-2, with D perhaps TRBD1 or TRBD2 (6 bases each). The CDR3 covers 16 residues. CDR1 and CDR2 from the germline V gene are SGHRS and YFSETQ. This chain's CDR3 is CASSLEPGANTEELFF. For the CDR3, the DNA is TGCGCCAGCAGCTTGGAGCCGGGGGCGAACACCGAGGAGCTGTTTTTT.

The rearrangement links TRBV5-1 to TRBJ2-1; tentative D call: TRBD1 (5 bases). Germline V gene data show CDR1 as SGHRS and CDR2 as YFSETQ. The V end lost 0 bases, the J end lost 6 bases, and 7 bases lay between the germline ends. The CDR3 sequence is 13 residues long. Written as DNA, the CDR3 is TGCGCCAGCAGCTTGGATGGGGCCAATGAGCAGTTCTTC. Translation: CASSLDGANEQFF.

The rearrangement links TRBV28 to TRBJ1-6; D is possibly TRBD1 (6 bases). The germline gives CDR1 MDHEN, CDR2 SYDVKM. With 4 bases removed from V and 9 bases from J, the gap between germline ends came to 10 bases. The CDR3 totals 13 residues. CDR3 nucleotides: TGTGCCAGCAGTTCCGGGACAATTTCACCCCTCCACTTT. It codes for CASSSGTISPLHF.

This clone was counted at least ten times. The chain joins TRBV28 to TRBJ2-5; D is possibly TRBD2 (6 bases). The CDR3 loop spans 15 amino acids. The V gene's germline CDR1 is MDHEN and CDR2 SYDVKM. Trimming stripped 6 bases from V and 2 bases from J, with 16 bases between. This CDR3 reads CASSLSARGQETQYF. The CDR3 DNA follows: TGTGCCAGCAGCCTGTCGGCGCGGGGTCAAGAGACCCAGTACTTC.

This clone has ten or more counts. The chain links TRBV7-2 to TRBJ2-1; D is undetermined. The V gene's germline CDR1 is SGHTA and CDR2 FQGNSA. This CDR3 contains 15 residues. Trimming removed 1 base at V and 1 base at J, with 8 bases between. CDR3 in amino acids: CASSLDPASYNEQFF. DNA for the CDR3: TGTGCCAGCAGCTTAGACCCGGCGTCCTACAATGAGCAGTTCTTC.

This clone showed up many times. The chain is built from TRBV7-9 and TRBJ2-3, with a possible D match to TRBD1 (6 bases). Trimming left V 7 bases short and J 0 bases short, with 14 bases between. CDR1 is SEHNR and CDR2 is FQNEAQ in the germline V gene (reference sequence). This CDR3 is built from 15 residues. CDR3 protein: CASKSRTASTDTQYF. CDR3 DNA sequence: TGTGCCAGCAAATCCCGGACAGCTAGCACAGATACGCAGTATTTT.

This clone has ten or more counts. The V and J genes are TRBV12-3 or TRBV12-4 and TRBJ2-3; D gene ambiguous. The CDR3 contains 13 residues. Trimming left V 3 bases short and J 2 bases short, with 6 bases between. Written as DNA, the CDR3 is TGTGCCAGCAGTTTCGCGACCACAGATACGCAGTATTTT. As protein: CASSFATTDTQYF.

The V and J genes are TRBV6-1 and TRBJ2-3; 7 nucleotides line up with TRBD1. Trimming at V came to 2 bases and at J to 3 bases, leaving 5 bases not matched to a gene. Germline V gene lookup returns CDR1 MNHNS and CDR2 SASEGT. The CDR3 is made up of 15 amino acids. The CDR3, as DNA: TGTGCCAGCAGTGAAAACAGGGGCGGGACAGATACGCAGTATTTT. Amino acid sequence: CASSENRGGTDTQYF.

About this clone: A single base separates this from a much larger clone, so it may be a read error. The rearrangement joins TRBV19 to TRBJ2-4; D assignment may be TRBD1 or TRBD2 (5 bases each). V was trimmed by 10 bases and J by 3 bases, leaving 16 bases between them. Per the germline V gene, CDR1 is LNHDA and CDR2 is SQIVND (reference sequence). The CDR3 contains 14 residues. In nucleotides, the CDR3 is TGTGCCAAAATCCCCCCGGGGCGCAAAAACATTCAGTACTTC. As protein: CAKIPPGRKNIQYF.

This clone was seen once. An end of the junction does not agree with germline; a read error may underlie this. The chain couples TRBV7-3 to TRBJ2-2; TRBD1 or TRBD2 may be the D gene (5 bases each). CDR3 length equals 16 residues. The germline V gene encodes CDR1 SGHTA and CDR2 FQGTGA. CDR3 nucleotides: TGTGCCAGCAGCATCACCGGGACGGGCAACACCGTGGAGCTGTTTTTT. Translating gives CASSITGTGNTVELFF.

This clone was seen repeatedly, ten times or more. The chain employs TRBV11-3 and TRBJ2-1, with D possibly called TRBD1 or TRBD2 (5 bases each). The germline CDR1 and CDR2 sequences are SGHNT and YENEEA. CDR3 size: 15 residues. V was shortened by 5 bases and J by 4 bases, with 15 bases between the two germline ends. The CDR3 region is CASSLSGGGYNEQFF. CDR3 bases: TGTGCCAGCAGCCTCTCTGGTGGGGGTTACAATGAGCAGTTCTTC.